The 3 T cell receptor beta chains listed next were all sequenced from one sample in a study of cytomegalovirus exposure and HLA in healthy donors. A multiplex PCR was run with 60 Vbeta primers and 13 Jbeta primers. Produced via immunoSEQ multiplex PCR; TCRdb's table is partial and in-frame only. This repertoire comprises about 130,000 clones; its ten largest clones make up approximately 1.6%. The sequencing input was PBMCs. The receptors here all came from a man younger than 35 in good health and CMV-seronegative.

This rearrangement joins TRBV15 to TRBJ2-7; D may be TRBD2 (6 bases). With 0 bases removed from V and 9 bases from J, the gap between germline ends came to 9 bases. CDR3 length: 12 residues. Germline V gives CDR1 LNHNV, CDR2 YYDKDF (reference sequence). CDR3 bases: TGTGCCACCAGCAGAGATAGGGGAGGGCAGTACTTC. Its translation is CATSRDRGGQYF.

V usage is TRBV4-3 and J usage is TRBJ1-5; TRBD1 might be the D (5 bases). The CDR3 covers 14 residues. In germline, CDR1 is LGHNA, CDR2 YSLEER. Trimming left V 5 bases short and J 2 bases short, with 10 bases between. CDR3 in DNA: TGCGCCAGCAGCGACAGAAATGGCAATCAGCCCCAGCATTTT. Protein product: CASSDRNGNQPQHF.

The CDR3 spells CASGDEQYF. The DNA for the CDR3 is TGTGCCTCGGGGGACGAGCAGTACTTC. This chain uses TRBV2 with TRBJ2-7; TRBD2 might be the D (6 bases). V shed 11 bases and J shed 5 bases, with 7 bases lying between them. Germline assignment: CDR1 SNHLY and CDR2 FYNNEI. The CDR3 totals 9 residues.